This T cell receptor (beta chain) stems from a study of metastatic and nonmetastatic thyroid tumors. Study information: Repertoire comparisons spanned blood and tumor or nodule tissue from malignant and benign thyroid patients. Notes on the study in general: Compared with benign nodules, malignant thyroid tumors were reported to have significantly higher TCR beta diversity in both blood and tumor.

Original processing methods: A classifier for distant metastasis in papillary thyroid cancer was constructed using CDR3 differences observed across clinicopathological groups. TCRdb ran MiXCR on the PCR reads. The V and J calls, along with clone size, are taken from TCRdb and not from the paper's own processing. The sample shows roughly 89,000 clones, approximately 12% of them seen only once. Thyroid surgery had not been preceded by any treatment in any patient. Points on this clone: What it binds is not known.

V gave up 3 bases and J gave up 2 bases, with 12 bases separating them. This CDR3 has 15 amino acids. The germline CDR1 and CDR2 sequences are SGHRS and YFSETQ. This chain links TRBV5-1 with TRBJ1-3, with D perhaps matching TRBD1 (5 bases). Sequenced: tumor tissue. The clonotype was recovered from a female donor with papillary thyroid cancer or a benign thyroid nodule (not recorded which). Some clones in this sample may be carry-over from other donors' samples. The CDR3 DNA reads TGCGCCAGCAGCTCGGCATTGGGGGCTGGAAACACCATATATTTT. Encoded protein: CASSSALGAGNTIYF.